This T cell receptor beta chain was profiled in a study of cytomegalovirus exposure and HLA in healthy donors. Study conclusions and caveats: CMV serostatus was the sole immune exposure data available. The study listed 150 to 200 cytomegalovirus-associated TCR beta chains.

Amplification used 60 Vbeta primers and 13 Jbeta primers. Generated by immunoSEQ multiplex PCR, the TCRdb table keeps only in-frame clones and is missing some. The sample records around 97,000 clones, around 81% being singletons. This clone was picked up one time. Antigen: not known. The CDR3 is 15 residues long. Trimming took off 6 bases at V and 7 bases at J, with 19 bases between the two ends. Germline CDR1 and CDR2: PRHDT and FYEKMQ (reference sequence). Input material: PBMCs. This clonotype was sampled from a man between 40 and 49 years old in good health and CMV-seropositive. The chain combines TRBV13 with TRBJ2-1; maybe TRBD2 (5 bases). The CDR3 DNA follows: TGTGCCAGCAGTACTAGGGAGAGTTCTCGGAATGAGCAGTTCTTC. Encoded protein: CASSTRESSRNEQFF.